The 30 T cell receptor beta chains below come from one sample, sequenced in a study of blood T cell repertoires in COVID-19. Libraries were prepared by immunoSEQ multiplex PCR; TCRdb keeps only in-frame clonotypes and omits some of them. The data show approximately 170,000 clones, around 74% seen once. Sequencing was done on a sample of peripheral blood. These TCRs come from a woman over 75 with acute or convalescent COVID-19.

The CDR3 DNA reads TGCGCCAGCAGTCTGGAGGGTTCCCGGCCCCAGCATTTT. Its translation: CASSLEGSRPQHF. The V and J genes are TRBV5-1 and TRBJ1-5; the D is unclear. The CDR3 extends over 13 amino acids. CDR1 is SGHRS and CDR2 is YFSETQ in the germline V gene. V lost 5 bases and J 9 bases, leaving 15 bases between the germline ends.

CDR3 protein: CASSLQWRTNTGELFF. CDR3 nucleotide sequence: TGCGCCAGCAGCTTGCAGTGGCGGACGAACACCGGGGAGCTGTTTTTT. The chain has TRBV5-1 and TRBJ2-2, with D uncertain. V lost 1 base to trimming and J lost 0 bases, with 10 bases between them. Germline V gene lookup returns CDR1 SGHRS and CDR2 YFSETQ. CDR3 length equals 16 residues.

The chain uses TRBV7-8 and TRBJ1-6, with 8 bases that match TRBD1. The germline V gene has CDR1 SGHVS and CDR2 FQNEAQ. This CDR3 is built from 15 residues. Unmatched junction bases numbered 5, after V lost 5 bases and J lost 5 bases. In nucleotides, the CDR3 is TGTGCCAGCAGCAGCGGGACAGGCAATAATTCACCCCTCCACTTT. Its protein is CASSSGTGNNSPLHF.

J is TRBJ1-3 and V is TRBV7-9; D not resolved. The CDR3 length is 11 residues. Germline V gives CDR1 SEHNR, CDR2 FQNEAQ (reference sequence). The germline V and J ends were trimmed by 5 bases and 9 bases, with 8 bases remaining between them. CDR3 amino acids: CASSQAGTIYF. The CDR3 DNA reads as TGTGCCAGCAGCCAGGCGGGCACCATATATTTT.

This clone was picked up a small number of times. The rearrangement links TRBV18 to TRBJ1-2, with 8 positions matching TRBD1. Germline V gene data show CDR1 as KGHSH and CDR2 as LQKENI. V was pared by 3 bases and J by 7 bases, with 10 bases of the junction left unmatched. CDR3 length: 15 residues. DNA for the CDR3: TGTGCCAGCTCACCCGAGACAGGGGCCCACGTTGGCTACACCTTC. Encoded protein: CASSPETGAHVGYTF.

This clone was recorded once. CDR3 DNA sequence: TGTGCCAGCAGTTTAAATACTCAAGAGACCCAGTACTTC. Translated, it gives CASSLNTQETQYF. The rearrangement joins TRBV27 to TRBJ2-5; D call uncertain. The CDR3 has 13 amino acids. V was trimmed by 2 bases and J by 2 bases, leaving 6 bases between them. The germline gives CDR1 MNHEY, CDR2 SMNVEV (reference sequence).

The CDR3 loop reads CASSIGQTQETQYF. The CDR3 DNA sequence: TGCGCCAGCAGCATAGGACAGACCCAAGAGACCCAGTACTTC. This sequence joins TRBV5-1 and TRBJ2-5; D possibly corresponds to TRBD1 (6 bases). Per the germline V gene, CDR1 is SGHRS and CDR2 is YFSETQ. There are 14 residues in the CDR3. The V end lost 4 bases, the J end lost 1 base, and 11 bases lay between the germline ends. The full variable domain, rest sourced from reference TRBV5-1 and TRBJ2-5, is KAGVTQTPRYLIKTRGQQVTLSCSPISGHRSVSWYQQTPGQGLQFLFEYFSETQRNKGNFPGRFSGRQFSNSRSEMNVSTLELGDSALYLCASSIGQTQETQYFGPGTRLLVL.

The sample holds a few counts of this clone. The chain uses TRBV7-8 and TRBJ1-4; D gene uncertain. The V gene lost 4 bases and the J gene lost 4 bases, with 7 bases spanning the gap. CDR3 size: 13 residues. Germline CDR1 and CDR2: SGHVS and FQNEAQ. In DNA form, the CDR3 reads TGTGCCAGCAGCTCACAGCATAATGAAAAACTGTTTTTT. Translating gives CASSSQHNEKLFF. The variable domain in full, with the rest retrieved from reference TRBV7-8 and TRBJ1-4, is GAGVSQSPRYKVAKRGQDVALRCDPISGHVSLFWYQQALGQGPEFLTYFQNEAQLDKSGLPSDRFFAERPEGSVSTLKIQRTQQEDSAVYLCASSSQHNEKLFFGSGTQLSVL.

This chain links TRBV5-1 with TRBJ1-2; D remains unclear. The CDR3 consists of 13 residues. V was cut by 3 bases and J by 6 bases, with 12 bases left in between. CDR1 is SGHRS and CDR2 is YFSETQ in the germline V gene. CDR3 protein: CASSSGQNDGYTF. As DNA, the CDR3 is TGCGCCAGCAGCTCTGGGCAAAACGATGGCTACACCTTC. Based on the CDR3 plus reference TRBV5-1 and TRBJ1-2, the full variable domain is KAGVTQTPRYLIKTRGQQVTLSCSPISGHRSVSWYQQTPGQGLQFLFEYFSETQRNKGNFPGRFSGRQFSNSRSEMNVSTLELGDSALYLCASSSGQNDGYTFGSGTRLTVV.

The CDR3 region has the DNA TGTGCCAGCAGCCAATGGGAAGGGGGCTACAATGAGCAGTTCTTC. Its protein product is CASSQWEGGYNEQFF. J is TRBJ2-1 and V is TRBV14; D might be TRBD1 (6 bases). Trimming cost V 2 bases and J 3 bases, with 11 bases left between them. Germline loops: CDR1 SGHDN, CDR2 FVKESK. The CDR3 extends over 15 amino acids. The full variable domain, rest sourced from reference TRBV14 and TRBJ2-1, is EAGVTQFPSHSVIEKGQTVTLRCDPISGHDNLYWYRRVMGKEIKFLLHFVKESKQDESGMPNNRFLAERTGGTYSTLKVQPAELEDSGVYFCASSQWEGGYNEQFFGPGTRLTVL.

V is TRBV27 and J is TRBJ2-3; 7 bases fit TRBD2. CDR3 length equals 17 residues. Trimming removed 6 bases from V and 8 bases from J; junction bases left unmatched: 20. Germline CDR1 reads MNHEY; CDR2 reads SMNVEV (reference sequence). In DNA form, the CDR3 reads TGTGCCAGCAGCCCTACTGGACTAGACGATATAAGAGGTACGCAGTATTTT. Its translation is CASSPTGLDDIRGTQYF.

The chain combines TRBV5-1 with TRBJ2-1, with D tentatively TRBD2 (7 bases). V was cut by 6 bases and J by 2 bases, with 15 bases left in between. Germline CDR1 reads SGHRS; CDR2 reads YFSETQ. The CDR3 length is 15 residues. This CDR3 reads CASTGGSGTYNEQFF. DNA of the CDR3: TGCGCCAGCACGGGGGGCAGCGGAACCTACAATGAGCAGTTCTTC.

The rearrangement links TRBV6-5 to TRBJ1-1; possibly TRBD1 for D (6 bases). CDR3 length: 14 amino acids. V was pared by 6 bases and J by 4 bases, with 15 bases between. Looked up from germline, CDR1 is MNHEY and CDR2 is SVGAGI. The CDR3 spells CASRSRGFGTEAFF. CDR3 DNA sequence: TGTGCCAGCAGGAGTAGGGGGTTCGGCACTGAAGCTTTCTTT.

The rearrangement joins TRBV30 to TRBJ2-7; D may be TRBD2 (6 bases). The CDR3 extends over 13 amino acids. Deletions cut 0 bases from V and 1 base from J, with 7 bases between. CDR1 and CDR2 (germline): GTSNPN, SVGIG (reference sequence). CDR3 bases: TGTGCCTGGAGTGTGGGGGGTTCCTACGAGCAGTACTTC. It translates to CAWSVGGSYEQYF. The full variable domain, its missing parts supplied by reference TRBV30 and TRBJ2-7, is SQTIHQWPATLVQPVGSPLSLECTVEGTSNPNLYWYRQAAGRGLQLLFYSVGIGQISSEVPQNLSASRPQDRQFILSSKKLLLSDSGFYLCAWSVGGSYEQYFGPGTRLTVT.

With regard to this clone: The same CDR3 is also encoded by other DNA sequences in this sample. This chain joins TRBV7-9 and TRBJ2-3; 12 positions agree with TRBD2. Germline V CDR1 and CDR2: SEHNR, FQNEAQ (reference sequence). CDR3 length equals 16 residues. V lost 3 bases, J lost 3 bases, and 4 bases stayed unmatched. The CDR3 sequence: CASSLLAGGRTDTQYF. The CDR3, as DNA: TGTGCCAGCAGCTTGCTAGCGGGAGGGAGAACAGATACGCAGTATTTT. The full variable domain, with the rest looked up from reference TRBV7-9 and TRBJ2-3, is DTGVSQNPRHKITKRGQNVTFRCDPISEHNRLYWYRQTLGQGPEFLTYFQNEAQLEKSRLLSDRFSAERPKGSFSTLEIQRTEQGDSAMYLCASSLLAGGRTDTQYFGPGTRLTVL.

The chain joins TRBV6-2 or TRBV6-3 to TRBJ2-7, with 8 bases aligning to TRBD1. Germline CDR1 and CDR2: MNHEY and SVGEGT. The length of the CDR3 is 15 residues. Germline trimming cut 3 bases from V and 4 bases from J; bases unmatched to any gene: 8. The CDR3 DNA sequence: TGTGCCAGCAGTTATCCGGACAGGGCATTATACGAGCAGTACTTC. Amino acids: CASSYPDRALYEQYF.

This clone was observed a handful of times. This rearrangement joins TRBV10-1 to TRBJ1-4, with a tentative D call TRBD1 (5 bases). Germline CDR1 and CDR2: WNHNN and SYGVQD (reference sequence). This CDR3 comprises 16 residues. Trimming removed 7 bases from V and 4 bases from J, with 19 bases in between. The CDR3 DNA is TGCGCCAGCAACCACAGAGACGACAGCCATAATGAAAAACTGTTTTTT. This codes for CASNHRDDSHNEKLFF.

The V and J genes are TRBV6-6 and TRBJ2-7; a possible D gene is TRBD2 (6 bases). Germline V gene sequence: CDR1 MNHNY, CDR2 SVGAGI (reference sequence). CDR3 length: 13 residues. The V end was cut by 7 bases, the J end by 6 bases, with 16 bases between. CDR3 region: CASTPTGVGEQYF. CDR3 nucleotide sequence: TGTGCCAGCACTCCGACGGGGGTGGGCGAGCAGTACTTC.

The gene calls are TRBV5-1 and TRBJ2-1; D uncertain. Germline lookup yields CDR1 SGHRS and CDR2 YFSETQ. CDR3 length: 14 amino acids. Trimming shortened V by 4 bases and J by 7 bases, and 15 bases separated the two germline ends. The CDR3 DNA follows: TGCGCCAGCAGCGAGCCGAGTCAGGAAAATGAGCAGTTCTTC. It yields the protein CASSEPSQENEQFF. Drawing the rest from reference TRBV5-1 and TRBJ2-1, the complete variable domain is KAGVTQTPRYLIKTRGQQVTLSCSPISGHRSVSWYQQTPGQGLQFLFEYFSETQRNKGNFPGRFSGRQFSNSRSEMNVSTLELGDSALYLCASSEPSQENEQFFGPGTRLTVL.

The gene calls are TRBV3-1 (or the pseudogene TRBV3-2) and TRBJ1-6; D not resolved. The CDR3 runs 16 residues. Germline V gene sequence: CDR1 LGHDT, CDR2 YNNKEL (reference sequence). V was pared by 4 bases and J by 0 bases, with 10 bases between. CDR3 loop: CASSPDTSSYNSPLHF. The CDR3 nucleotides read TGTGCCAGCAGCCCCGACACCAGCTCCTATAATTCACCCCTCCACTTT.

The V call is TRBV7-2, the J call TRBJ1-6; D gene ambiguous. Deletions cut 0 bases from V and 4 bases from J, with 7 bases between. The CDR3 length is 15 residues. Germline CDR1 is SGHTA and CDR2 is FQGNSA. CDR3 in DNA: TGTGCCAGCAGCTTAGCCCCGGGATATAATTCACCCCTCCACTTT. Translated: CASSLAPGYNSPLHF.

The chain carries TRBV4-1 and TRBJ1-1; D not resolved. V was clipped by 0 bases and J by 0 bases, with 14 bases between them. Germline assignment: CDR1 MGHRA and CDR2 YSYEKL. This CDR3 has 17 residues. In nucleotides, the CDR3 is TGCGCCAGCAGCCAAGATCTCATCGGGTCCATGAACACTGAAGCTTTCTTT. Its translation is CASSQDLIGSMNTEAFF.

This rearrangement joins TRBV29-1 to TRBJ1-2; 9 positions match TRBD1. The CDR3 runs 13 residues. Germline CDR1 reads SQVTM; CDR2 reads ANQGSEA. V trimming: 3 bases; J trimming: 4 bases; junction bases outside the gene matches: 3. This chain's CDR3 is CSVERQGVYGYTF. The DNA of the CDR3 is TGCAGCGTTGAGCGACAGGGGGTCTATGGCTACACCTTC.

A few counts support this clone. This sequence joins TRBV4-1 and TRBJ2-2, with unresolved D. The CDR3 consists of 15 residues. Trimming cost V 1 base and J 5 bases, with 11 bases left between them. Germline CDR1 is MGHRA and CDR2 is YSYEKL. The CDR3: CASSQGILSTGELFF. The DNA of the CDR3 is TGCGCCAGCAGCCAAGGAATACTGTCGACCGGGGAGCTGTTTTTT.

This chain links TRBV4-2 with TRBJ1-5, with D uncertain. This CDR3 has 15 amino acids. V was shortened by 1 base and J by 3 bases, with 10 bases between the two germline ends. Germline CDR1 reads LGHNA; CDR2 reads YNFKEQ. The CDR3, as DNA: TGTGCCAGCAGCCAAGTTGATAGTGACAATCAGCCCCAGCATTTT. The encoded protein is CASSQVDSDNQPQHF.

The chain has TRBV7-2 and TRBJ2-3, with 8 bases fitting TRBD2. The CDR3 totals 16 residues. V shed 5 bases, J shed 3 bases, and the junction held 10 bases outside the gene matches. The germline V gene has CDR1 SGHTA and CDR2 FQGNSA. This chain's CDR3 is CASSQGSGIGTDTQYF. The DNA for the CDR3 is TGTGCCAGCAGCCAAGGTAGCGGGATAGGGACAGATACGCAGTATTTT.

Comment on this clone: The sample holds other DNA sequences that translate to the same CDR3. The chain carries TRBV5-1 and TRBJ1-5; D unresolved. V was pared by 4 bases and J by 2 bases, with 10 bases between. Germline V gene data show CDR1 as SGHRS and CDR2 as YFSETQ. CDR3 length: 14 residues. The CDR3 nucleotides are TGCGCCAGCAGCCCCCGGGGTGGCAATCAGCCCCAGCATTTT. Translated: CASSPRGGNQPQHF.

CDR3 sequence (DNA): TGTGCCAGCAGCGTAGACGGGCGGGAGCGCACAGATACGCAGTATTTT. Its translation is CASSVDGRERTDTQYF. The J gene is TRBJ2-3, the V gene TRBV9; 7 bases map to TRBD2. The CDR3 has 16 residues. Trimming took 0 bases from V and 1 from J; bases not matched to a gene: 5. CDR1 and CDR2 (germline): SGDLS, YYNGEE.

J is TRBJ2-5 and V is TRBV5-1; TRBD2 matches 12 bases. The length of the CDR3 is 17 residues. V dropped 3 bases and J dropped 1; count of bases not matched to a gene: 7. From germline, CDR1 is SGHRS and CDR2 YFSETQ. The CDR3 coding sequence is TGCGCCAGCAGCTCGACTAGCGGGAGTCCTATCCAAGAGACCCAGTACTTC. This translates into CASSSTSGSPIQETQYF.

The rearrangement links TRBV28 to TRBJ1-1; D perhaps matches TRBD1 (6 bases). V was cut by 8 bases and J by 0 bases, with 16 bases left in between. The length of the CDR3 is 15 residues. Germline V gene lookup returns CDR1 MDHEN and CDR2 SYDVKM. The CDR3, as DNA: TGTGCCAGCTGGGGAGGGGGAACCATGAACACTGAAGCTTTCTTT. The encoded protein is CASWGGGTMNTEAFF.